These T cell receptor beta chains were read from a single sample in a study of T-cell reconstitution after alpha-beta-depleted transplantation in children. TCRdb used MiXCR to reprocess the PCR reads, holding one entry per CDR3 protein. The table has around 580,000 distinct CDR3 sequences, over 20% seen once. The sample here was PBMCs, taken before TCRalphabeta/CD19-depleted stem cell transplant. These receptor sequences come from a boy under three years old with Wiskott-Aldrich syndrome, due to receive a stem cell transplant. CDR3s leave out the opening cysteine and the closing phenylalanine or tryptophan.

J gene	V gene	CDR3 protein
TRBJ1-1	TRBV18	ASSFGQGGNTEAF
TRBJ2-7	TRBV5-5	ASSPPGWEEQY
TRBJ2-4	TRBV20-1	SALGQLAKNIQY
TRBJ1-2	TRBV7-2	ASSPPGRYGYT
TRBJ2-7	TRBV10-3	AISESTRVTGSEQY
TRBJ2-7	TRBV5-1	ASSFSSGLYEQY
TRBJ2-7	TRBV7-2	ASSLYWGARYEQY
TRBJ1-1	TRBV5-1	ASSLSPLPGTEAF
TRBJ1-4	TRBV5-5	ASSAVTGTNEKLF
TRBJ2-2	TRBV4-1	ASSPLAGASTGELF
TRBJ2-7	TRBV5-6	ASSLQRDYTYEQY
TRBJ1-2	TRBV3-1	ASSPTANYGYT
TRBJ2-3	TRBV20-1	SASPYNTDTQY
TRBJ2-7	TRBV20-1	SARGTTSGRAKVHEQY
TRBJ2-7	TRBV28	ASSLGGRDAYEQY
TRBJ2-1	TRBV27	ASTKGGDHLHNEQF
TRBJ2-1	TRBV20-1	SARSDGSFNEQF
TRBJ2-7	TRBV3-1	ASSRAGLYEQY
TRBJ1-1	TRBV5-1	ASSGRDDTEAF
TRBJ2-3	TRBV5-1	ASTTSGSTDTQY
TRBJ1-5	TRBV5-5	ASSLDFQPQH
TRBJ2-1	TRBV27	ASMRLAGDNEQF
TRBJ2-7	TRBV2	ASSERGLDYEQY
TRBJ2-1	TRBV20-1	SARDKTSGRTNEQF
TRBJ1-5	TRBV6-1	ASSEGGPGQNQPQH
TRBJ2-3	TRBV29-1	SVDTSGSYTQY
TRBJ2-5	TRBV5-1	ASSLFGQEEETQY
TRBJ1-2	TRBV14	ASSQISGTENYGYT
TRBJ1-1	TRBV18	ASSPWQGNTEAF
TRBJ2-3	TRBV20-1	SASQSSGVASTDTQY
TRBJ2-3	TRBV2	AFSGTGVVDTQY
TRBJ2-7	TRBV20-1	SASLAWGLGSPDEQY
TRBJ2-1	TRBV20-1	SARDEGLAGDLQF
TRBJ1-1	TRBV29-1	SVKLREAF
TRBJ2-7	TRBV5-1	ASSLGSTVYYEQY
TRBJ2-1	TRBV10-3	AINPGSGNNEQF
TRBJ2-3	TRBV4-2	ASSQGIGEASTDTQY
TRBJ1-1	TRBV12-3/TRBV12-4	ASSLGGYGSEAF
TRBJ2-2	TRBV3-1	ASSRTSGMNTGELF
TRBJ2-3	TRBV12-3/TRBV12-4	ASSFDETDTQY
TRBJ2-1	TRBV5-1	ASSLSLARAYNEQF
TRBJ2-7	TRBV20-1	SARAPGQGAYEQY
TRBJ1-6	TRBV20-1	SARDRGAASSYNSPLH
TRBJ2-2	TRBV5-1	ASRQNSGPNTGELF
TRBJ1-6	TRBV28	ASSFGDSPLH
TRBJ2-7	TRBV2	ASSSDRDSYEQY
TRBJ2-7	TRBV24-1	ATSWGQGSYEQY
TRBJ2-3	TRBV14	ASSQATFDTQY
TRBJ2-2	TRBV5-1	ASSTGALTGELF
TRBJ1-5	TRBV3-1	ASSQGHLERSNQPQH
TRBJ2-2	TRBV10-3	AISDVAGANTGELF
TRBJ2-7	TRBV7-2	ASSSTGGVYEQY
TRBJ1-5	TRBV30	AWSGINSNQPQH
TRBJ1-5	TRBV6-2/TRBV6-3	ASSYQGGQPQH
TRBJ2-7	TRBV10-3	AIRLSGNYEQY